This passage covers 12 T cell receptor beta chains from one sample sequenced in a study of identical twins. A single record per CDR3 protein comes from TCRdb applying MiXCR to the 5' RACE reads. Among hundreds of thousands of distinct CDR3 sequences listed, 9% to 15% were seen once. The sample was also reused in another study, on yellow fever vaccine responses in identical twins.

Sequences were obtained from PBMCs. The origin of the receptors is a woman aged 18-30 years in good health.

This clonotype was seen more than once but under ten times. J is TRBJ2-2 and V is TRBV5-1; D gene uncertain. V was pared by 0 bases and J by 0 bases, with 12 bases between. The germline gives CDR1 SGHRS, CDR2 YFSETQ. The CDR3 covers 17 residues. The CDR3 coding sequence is TGCGCCAGCAGCTTGGGAAATCTACCAACGAACACCGGGGAGCTGTTTTTT. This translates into CASSLGNLPTNTGELFF.

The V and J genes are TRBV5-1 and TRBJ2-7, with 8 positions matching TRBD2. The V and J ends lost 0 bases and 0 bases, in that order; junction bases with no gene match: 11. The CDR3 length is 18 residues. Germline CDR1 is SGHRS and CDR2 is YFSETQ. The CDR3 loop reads CASSLVPGLVGGSYEQYF. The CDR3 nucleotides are TGCGCCAGCAGCTTGGTTCCGGGACTAGTAGGGGGCTCCTACGAGCAGTACTTC.

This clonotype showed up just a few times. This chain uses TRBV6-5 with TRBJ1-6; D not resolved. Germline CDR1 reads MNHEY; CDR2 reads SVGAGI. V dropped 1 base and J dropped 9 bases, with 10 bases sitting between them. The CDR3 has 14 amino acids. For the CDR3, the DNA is TGTGCCAGCAGTTACTTCGTATCCCCTTCACCCCTCCACTTT. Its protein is CASSYFVSPSPLHF.

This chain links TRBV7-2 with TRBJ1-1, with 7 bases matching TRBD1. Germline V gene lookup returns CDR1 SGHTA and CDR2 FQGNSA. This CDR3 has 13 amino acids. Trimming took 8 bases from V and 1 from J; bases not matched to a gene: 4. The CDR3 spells CASSTGANTEAFF. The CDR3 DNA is TGTGCCAGCTCCACAGGGGCGAACACTGAAGCTTTCTTT.

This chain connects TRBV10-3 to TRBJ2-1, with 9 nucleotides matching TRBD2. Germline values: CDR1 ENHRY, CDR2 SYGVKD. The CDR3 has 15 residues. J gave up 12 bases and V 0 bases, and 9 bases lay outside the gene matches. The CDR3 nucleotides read TGTGCCATCAGTGAGTCTGCTAGCGGGACCCTGCGGCAGTTCTTC. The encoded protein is CAISESASGTLRQFF.

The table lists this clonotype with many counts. Here the CDR3 DNA reads TGTGCCAGCAGCCACAGCGATGGGGCCAACGTCCTGACTTTC. Its translation: CASSHSDGANVLTF. This sequence joins TRBV25-1 and TRBJ2-6, with D uncertain. CDR1 is MGHDK, CDR2 SYGVNS, per germline. This CDR3 comprises 14 residues. Trimming stripped 6 bases from V and 3 bases from J, with 9 bases between.

CDR3 nucleotide sequence: TGTGCCATCAGTGAGTCTACGGCAAATCAGCCCCAGCATTTT. Its protein is CAISESTANQPQHF. The chain recombines TRBV10-3 with TRBJ1-5; D is unclear. The CDR3 spans 14 residues. Trimming took 0 bases from V and 4 from J, leaving 7 bases between them. Germline V CDR1 and CDR2: ENHRY, SYGVKD.

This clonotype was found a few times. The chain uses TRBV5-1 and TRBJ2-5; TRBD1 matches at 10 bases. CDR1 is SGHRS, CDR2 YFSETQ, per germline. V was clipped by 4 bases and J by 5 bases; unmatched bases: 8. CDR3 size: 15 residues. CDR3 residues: CASSPGDRGSETQYF. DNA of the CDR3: TGCGCCAGCAGCCCTGGGGACAGGGGATCGGAGACCCAGTACTTC.

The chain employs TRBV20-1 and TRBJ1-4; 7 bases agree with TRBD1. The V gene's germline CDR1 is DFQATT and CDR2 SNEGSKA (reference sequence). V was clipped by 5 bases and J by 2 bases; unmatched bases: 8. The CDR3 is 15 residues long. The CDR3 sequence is CSASSSGGTNEKLFF. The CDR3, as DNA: TGCAGTGCTTCCAGTTCAGGGGGGACTAATGAAAAACTGTTTTTT.

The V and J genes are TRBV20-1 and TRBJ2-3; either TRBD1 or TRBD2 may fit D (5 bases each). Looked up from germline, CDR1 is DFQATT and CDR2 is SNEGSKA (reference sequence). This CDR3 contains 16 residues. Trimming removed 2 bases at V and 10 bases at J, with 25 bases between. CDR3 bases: TGCAGTGCTAGATCACTCCGGGACCAGGTGGAGCGTGCGCAGTATTTT. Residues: CSARSLRDQVERAQYF.

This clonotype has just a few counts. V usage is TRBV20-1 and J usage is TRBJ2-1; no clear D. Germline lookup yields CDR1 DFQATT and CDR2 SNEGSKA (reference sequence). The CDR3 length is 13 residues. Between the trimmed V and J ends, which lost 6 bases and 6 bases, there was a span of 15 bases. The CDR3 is CSAIRAGANEQFF. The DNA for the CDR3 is TGCAGTGCCATAAGGGCAGGCGCCAATGAGCAGTTCTTC.

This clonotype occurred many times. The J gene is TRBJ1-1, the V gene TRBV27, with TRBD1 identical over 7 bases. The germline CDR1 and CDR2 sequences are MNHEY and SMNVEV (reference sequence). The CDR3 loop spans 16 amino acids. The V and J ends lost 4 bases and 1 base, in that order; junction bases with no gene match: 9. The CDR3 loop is CASSSWMGQSNTEAFF. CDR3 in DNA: TGTGCCAGCAGTTCCTGGATGGGACAGTCGAACACTGAAGCTTTCTTT.